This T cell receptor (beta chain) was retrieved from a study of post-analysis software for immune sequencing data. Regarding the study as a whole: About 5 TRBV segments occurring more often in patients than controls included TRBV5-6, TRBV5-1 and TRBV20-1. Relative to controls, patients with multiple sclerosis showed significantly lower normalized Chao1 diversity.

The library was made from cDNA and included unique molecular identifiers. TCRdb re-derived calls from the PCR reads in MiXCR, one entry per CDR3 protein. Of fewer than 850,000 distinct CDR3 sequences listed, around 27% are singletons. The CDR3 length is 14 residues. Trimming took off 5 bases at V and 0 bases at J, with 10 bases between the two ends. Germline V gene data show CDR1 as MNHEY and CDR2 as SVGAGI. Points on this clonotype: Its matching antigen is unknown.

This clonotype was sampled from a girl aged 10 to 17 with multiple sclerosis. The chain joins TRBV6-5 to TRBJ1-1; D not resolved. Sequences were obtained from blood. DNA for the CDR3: TGTGCCAGCAGTCGATCAGACATGAACACTGAAGCTTTCTTT. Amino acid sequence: CASSRSDMNTEAFF.